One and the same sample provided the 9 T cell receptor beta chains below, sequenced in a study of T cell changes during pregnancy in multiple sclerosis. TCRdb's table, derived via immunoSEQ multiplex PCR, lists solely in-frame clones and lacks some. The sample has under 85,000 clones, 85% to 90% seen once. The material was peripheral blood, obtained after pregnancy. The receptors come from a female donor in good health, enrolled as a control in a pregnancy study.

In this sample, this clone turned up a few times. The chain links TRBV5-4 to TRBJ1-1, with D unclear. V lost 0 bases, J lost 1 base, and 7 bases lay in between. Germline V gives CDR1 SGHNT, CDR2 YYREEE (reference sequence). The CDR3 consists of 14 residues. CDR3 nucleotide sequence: TGTGCCAGCAGCTTGGTAACAGCGAACACTGAAGCTTTCTTT. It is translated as CASSLVTANTEAFF.

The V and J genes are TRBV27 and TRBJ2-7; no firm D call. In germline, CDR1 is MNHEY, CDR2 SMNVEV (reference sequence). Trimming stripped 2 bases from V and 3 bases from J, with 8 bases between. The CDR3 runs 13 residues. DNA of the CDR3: TGTGCCAGCAGTTTAGGGCAGGACTACGAGCAGTACTTC. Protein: CASSLGQDYEQYF.

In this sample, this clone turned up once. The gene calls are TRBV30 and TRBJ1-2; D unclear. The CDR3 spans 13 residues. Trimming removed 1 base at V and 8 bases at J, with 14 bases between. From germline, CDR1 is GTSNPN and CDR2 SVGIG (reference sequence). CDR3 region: CAWSGPGFRGYTF. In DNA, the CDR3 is TGTGCCTGGAGTGGCCCGGGGTTCAGGGGCTACACCTTC. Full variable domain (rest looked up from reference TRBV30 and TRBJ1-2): SQTIHQWPATLVQPVGSPLSLECTVEGTSNPNLYWYRQAAGRGLQLLFYSVGIGQISSEVPQNLSASRPQDRQFILSSKKLLLSDSGFYLCAWSGPGFRGYTFGSGTRLTVV.

The CDR3 coding sequence is TGTGCCAGTAGTAGGACCGGACAGGGCCAGGGCAAAAACATTCAGTACTTC. This translates into CASSRTGQGQGKNIQYF. The chain couples TRBV19 to TRBJ2-4; 8 nucleotides agree with TRBD1. This CDR3 is 17 amino acids long. The germline V gene encodes CDR1 LNHDA and CDR2 SQIVND (reference sequence). Trimming removed 4 bases from V and 3 bases from J; junction bases left unmatched: 11.

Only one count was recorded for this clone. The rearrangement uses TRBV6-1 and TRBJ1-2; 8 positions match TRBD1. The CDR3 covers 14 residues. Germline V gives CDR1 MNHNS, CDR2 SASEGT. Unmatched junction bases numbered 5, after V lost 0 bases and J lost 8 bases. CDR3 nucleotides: TGTGCCAGCAGTGAAGCCCCAGGGGGCTACGGCTACACCTTC. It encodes CASSEAPGGYGYTF.

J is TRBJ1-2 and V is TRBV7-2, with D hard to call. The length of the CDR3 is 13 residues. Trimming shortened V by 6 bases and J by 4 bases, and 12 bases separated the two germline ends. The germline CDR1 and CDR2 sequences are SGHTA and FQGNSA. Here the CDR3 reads CASRYTETYGYTF. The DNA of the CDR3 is TGTGCCAGCAGGTATACAGAGACCTATGGCTACACCTTC. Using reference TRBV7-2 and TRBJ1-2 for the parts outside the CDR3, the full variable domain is GAGVSQSPSNKVTEKGKDVELRCDPISGHTALYWYRQSLGQGLEFLIYFQGNSAPDKSGLPSDRFSAERTGGSVSTLTIQRTQQEDSAVYLCASRYTETYGYTFGSGTRLTVV.

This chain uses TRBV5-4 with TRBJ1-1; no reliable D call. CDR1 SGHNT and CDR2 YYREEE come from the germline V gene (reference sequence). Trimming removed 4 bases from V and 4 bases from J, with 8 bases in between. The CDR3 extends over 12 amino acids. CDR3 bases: TGTGCCAGCAGCCTTTACGGCACTGAAGCTTTCTTT. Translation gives CASSLYGTEAFF.

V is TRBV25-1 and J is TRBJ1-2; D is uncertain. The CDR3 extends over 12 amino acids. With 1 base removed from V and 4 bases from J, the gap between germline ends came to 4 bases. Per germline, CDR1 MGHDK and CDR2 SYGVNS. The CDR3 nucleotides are TGTGCCAGCAGTGAATTCGGCTATGGCTACACCTTC. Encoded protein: CASSEFGYGYTF.

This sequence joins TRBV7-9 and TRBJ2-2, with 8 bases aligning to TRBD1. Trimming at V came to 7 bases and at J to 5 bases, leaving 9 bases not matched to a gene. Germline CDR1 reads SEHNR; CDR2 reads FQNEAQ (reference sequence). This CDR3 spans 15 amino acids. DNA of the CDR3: TGTGCCAGCACACGACAGGGGATGGGTACCGGGGAGCTGTTTTTT. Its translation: CASTRQGMGTGELFF.